This TCR beta chain was sequenced in a study of T cell responses to AZD1222 COVID-19 vaccine. The study's findings and limits: Donors were chiefly white British, with a greater number of females, and clonal diversity was perhaps underestimated. Regions left unmutated in variants are reportedly the target of nearly half of spike-specific TCRs.

Sequencing was performed with immunoSEQ multiplex PCR; in TCRdb, only in-frame clones are kept and a portion is missing. The data contain 140,000 to 150,000 clones, approximately 90% of them singletons. V was shortened by 1 base and J by 7 bases, with 10 bases between the two germline ends. The CDR3 covers 14 residues. Germline V gives CDR1 MGHRA, CDR2 YSYEKL. Comments on this clone: The antigen remains undetermined.

The chain has TRBV4-1 and TRBJ1-4, with D tentatively TRBD1 (5 bases). The receptor's source is an adult in good health. Specimen: peripheral blood, collected on day 0 of MenACWY control vaccination. DNA for the CDR3: TGCGCCAGCAGCCAAGTGTCAGGGCCTGAAAAACTGTTTTTT. As protein: CASSQVSGPEKLFF.